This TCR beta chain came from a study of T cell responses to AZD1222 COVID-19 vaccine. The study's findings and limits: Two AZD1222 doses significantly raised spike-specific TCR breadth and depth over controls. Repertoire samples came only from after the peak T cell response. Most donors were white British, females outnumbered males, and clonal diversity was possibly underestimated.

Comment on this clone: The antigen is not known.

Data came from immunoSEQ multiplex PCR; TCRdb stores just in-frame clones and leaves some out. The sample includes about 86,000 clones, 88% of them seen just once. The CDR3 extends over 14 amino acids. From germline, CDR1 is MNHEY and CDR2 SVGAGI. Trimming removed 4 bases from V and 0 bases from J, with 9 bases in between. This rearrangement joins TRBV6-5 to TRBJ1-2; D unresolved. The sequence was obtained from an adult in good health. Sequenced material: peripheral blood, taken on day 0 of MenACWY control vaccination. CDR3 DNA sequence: TGTGCCAGCAGTTCCCCGGTTACTAACTATGGCTACACCTTC. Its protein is CASSSPVTNYGYTF.